This TCR beta chain was captured in a study of blood T cells in healthy people across ages. As for the study in general: Capture by template switching was about one barcoded beta molecule per two T cells. The study, taken as a whole, reports: Per million T cells, the diversity of TCR beta decreased roughly linearly as age advanced.

The V and J ends lost 6 bases and 4 bases, in that order; junction bases with no gene match: 7. CDR1 and CDR2 from the germline V gene are MNHEY and SMNVEV (reference sequence). The CDR3 consists of 15 residues. A second roughly 6 to 11 cycle PCR used barcoded and J-beta primers. MiXCR, run by TCRdb on the 5' RACE reads, gives a single entry per CDR3 protein. This sample has about 680,000 distinct CDR3 sequences; over 45% occur once, and the top ten carry 30% to 35%. Each donor supplied approximately 10 milliliters of peripheral blood. Per-sample yields of isolated PBMCs were at least 6 million. Many counts were recorded for this clonotype. No antigen is known for it.

Input material: blood. The TCR originated in a woman aged 60-75 years in good health. This chain links TRBV27 with TRBJ2-5; TRBD2 matches 11 bases. CDR3 protein: CASSQIAGGVETQYF. The DNA for the CDR3 is TGTGCCAGCAGCCAAATAGCGGGAGGGGTAGAGACCCAGTACTTC.